This TCR beta chain comes out of a study of shared clonotypes between healthy human individuals. Looking at the study overall: Each donor's CD4 naive and CD4 memory cells filled three plates apiece, CD8 naive two, and CD8 memory one.

Data came from immunoSEQ multiplex PCR; TCRdb stores just in-frame clones and leaves some out. The table records approximately 600,000 clones, about 95% of them present only once. Naive CD8 populations comprised CD45RO-negative cells positively selected for CCR7, excluding terminally differentiated effector memory CD45RA+ cells. Donors comprised healthy HIV-negative adults lacking recent acute infections or vaccinations. The V gene's germline CDR1 is SGHDN and CDR2 FVKESK. This CDR3 region has 18 residues. Trimming pared 0 bases from V and 5 bases from J, leaving 22 bases between. Study-wide results and limits: Sharing across four donors was seen in approximately 5.2% of naive CD4 clonotypes. On the whole, naive subsets had larger estimated richness than memory subsets had.

In the case of this clone: Its antigen remains unknown.

V gene TRBV14 combines with J gene TRBJ1-2; tentative D call: TRBD1 (6 bases). This TCR was recovered from a woman aged 25 to 39 in good health. Material for sequencing was naive CD8+ T cells sorted from blood. Here the CDR3 DNA reads TGTGCCAGCAGCCAAGAACTCGCCGACAGGCCGGCAGAGTATGGCTACACCTTC. Protein: CASSQELADRPAEYGYTF.